This T cell receptor beta chain is from a study of T cell repertoires in cytomegalovirus infection. TCRdb re-called the reads with MiXCR, one entry per CDR3 protein. The sample shows about 89,000 distinct CDR3 sequences, less than 30% of them seen only once. This clonotype appeared a few times. Its antigen is not identified. CDR3 length equals 14 residues. The germline CDR1 and CDR2 sequences are SGHVS and FNYEAQ. V was trimmed by 6 bases and J by 6 bases, leaving 14 bases between them. Source: CD8+ T cells from cultured PBMCs, taken from culture after CMV antigen stimulation. The sequence derives from a human donor in good health (CMV status not recorded). Some clones in this sample may be carry-over from other donors' samples. V and J are TRBV7-6 and TRBJ2-2; D not certain. The CDR3 DNA reads as TGTGCCAGCAGTGTAGTTGGTATCCCCGGGGAGCTGTTTTTT. Translation gives CASSVVGIPGELFF.